This note documents a single TCR beta chain sequence. The antigen it recognizes is unknown. It has no much larger one-base neighbor in the sample; base qualities were not kept. Receptor libraries were prepared by emulsion pairing. A second nested PCR with blocking oligos suppressed unpaired genes, then a third nested PCR added Illumina adaptors and barcodes. Each master mix for emulsion RT-PCR held about 5,000-280,000 T cells along with C-region, Stepout and V-region primers. The Micellula Emulsion and Purification Kit was used to generate emulsions, and Qiagen OneStep RT-PCR reagents were used for RT-PCR. The pooled libraries were sequenced on an Illumina MiSeq using paired-end 2 x 250 reads. Per the original workflow: In Galaxy, read pairs were joined and then clipped at the engineered overlap into separate alpha and beta files, and any unclipped reads were discarded. Alpha-beta pairs were assigned with CompleteTCR, a MiTCR-based pipeline that links chains sharing read cluster identifiers using an R script. TCR sequences observed only once, about 1-3%, were removed as potential sequencing errors. TCRdb reworked the public reads: Q25 trimming with fastp, MiXCR clone assembly, productive beta chains retained. One record per CDR3 amino acid sequence lists the most common genes and DNA. TCRdb, rather than the study authors, made the V and J calls. The table for this sample lists some 37,000 distinct CDR3 sequences; under 50% of them were counted only once. The ten largest account for 50% to 65% of the sample.

The study used an expanded emulsion RT-PCR method with primers for all TCR V genes to analyze paired alpha-beta TCRs of CD8+ T cells. Before emulsion RT-PCR, CD8+ T cells were isolated using a CD8 positive selection kit and then incubated overnight in 8.5 to 10 IU/mL IL-2. This record belongs to a study of T cell repertoires in breast cancer (dated by TCRdb to the mid-2010s). For the study in its entirety: Tumors, lymph nodes and peripheral blood lymphocytes from breast cancer patients, as well as peripheral blood from healthy control donors, were profiled. After being minced and digested with Liberase and DNase, tumors and tumor-involved lymph nodes were passed through 70-um and 40-um filters. Most of the 20 to 25 patient tumors analyzed for shared TCRs were ER+/PR+. Tumor-free lymph nodes were processed with no enzymatic digestion, and blood samples were separated using Ficoll. On average, sequencing produced about 470,000 sequences per sample, which came to about 10 reads per input cell. The controls were nine healthy donors whose age range was similar to that of the patients. Because breast cancer has a low mutational burden and common mutations are rare, the study reasoned that TCRs shared between breast cancer patients would target shared antigens. What the authors observed across the whole study: About fourfold more TCRs were shared with matched tumor repertoires by tumor-involved sentinel lymph nodes than by tumor-free nodes (approximately 8% versus 2%). Emulsion RT-PCR was considered qualitative rather than quantitative, because transcript abundance and primer differences skewed the recovery of clones. Eighteen TCR pairs were shared across seven or more patient tumors and were rarely found in control blood, which suggested possible tumor specificity. Discarding singleton TCRs and sampling only part of each tumor may have missed genuine antitumor clones. TRBV7 predominated among shared TCRs, which may reflect tumor recognition or a mispriming bias from eight TRBV7 primers. Shared TCRs were encoded by various nucleotide sequences, which suggests selection and expansion based on antigen.

Deletion took 8 bases off V and 1 base off J, with a span of 8 bases between the germline ends. The germline V gene (reference sequence) provides CDR1 LNHDA and CDR2 SQIVND. The CDR3 covers 12 residues, taking in both the cysteine and the phenylalanine. Only the CDR3 DNA stays, 36 bases, in frame from base 1. In this chain, TRBV19 is recombined with TRBJ1-2, with no confident D gene call. The sequence was collected from a pool of human donors with breast cancer or a healthy control (not recorded which). Sequencing used CD8+ T cells. The CDR3 protein sequence reads: CASLRINYGYTF. The base sequence is TGTGCCAGTCTACGGATTAACTATGGCTACACCTTC.